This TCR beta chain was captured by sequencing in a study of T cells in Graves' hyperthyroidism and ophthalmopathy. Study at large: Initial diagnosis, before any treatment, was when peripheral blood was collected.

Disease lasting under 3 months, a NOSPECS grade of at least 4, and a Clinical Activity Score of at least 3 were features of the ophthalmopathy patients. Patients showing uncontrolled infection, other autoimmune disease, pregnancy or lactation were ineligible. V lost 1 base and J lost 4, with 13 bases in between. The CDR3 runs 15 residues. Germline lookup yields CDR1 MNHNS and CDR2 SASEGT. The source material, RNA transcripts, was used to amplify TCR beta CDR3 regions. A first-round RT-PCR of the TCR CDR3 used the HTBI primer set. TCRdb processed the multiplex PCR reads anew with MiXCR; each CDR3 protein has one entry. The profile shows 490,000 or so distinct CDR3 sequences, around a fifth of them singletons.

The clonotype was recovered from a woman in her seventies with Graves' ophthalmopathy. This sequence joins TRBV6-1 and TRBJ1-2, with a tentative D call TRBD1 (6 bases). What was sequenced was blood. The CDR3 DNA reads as TGTGCCAGCAGTGAAGGACAGGCGCGTTCCTATGGCTACACCTTC. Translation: CASSEGQARSYGYTF.